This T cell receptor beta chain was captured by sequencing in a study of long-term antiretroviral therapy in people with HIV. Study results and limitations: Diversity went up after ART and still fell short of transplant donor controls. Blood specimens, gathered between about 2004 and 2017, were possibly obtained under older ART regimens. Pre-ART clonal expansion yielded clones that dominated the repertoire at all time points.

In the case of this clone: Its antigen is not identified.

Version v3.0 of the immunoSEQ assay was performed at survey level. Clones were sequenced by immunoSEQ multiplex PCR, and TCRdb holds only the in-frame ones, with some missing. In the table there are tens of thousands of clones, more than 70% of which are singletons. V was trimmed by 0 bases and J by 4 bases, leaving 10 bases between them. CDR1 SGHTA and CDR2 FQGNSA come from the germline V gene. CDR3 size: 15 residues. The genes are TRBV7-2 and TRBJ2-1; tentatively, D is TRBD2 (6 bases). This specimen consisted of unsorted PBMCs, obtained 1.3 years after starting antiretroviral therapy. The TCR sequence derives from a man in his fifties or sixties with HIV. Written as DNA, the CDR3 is TGTGCCAGCAGCTTAGCAGTAGGGAGGTACAATGAGCAGTTCTTC. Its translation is CASSLAVGRYNEQFF.